Included here is one T cell receptor beta chain sequence, with context. No antigen is known for it. The data were taken from a study of T cell responses to AZD1222 COVID-19 vaccine. Background on the study: Combined were second doses at about 4 or about 12 weeks. General study points: Baseline serology detected seropositivity in only a handful of AZD1222 recipients. Clonal diversity was possibly underestimated, and the donors were mostly white British, with more females. Researchers report vaccine-associated CD4 TCRs spanning spike, with dominance at 160-218 and 743-854.

The CDR3 is made up of 15 amino acids. V trimming: 4 bases; J trimming: 7 bases; junction bases outside the gene matches: 10. In germline, CDR1 is SGHTS, CDR2 YDEGEE. The table came from immunoSEQ multiplex PCR; TCRdb's copy has only in-frame clones and leaves some out. The repertoire holds some 140,000 clones, with around four fifths as singletons. The chain employs TRBV5-8 and TRBJ2-3; 9 nucleotides align to TRBD1. The source is an adult in good health. Sequenced here: peripheral blood, sampled on day 0 of AZD1222 vaccination. CDR3 residues: CASSRTGTGSNTQYF. CDR3 coding DNA: TGTGCCAGCAGCCGCACCGGGACAGGGTCAAATACGCAGTATTTT.